This T cell receptor (beta chain) is from a study of cytomegalovirus exposure and HLA in healthy donors. General study findings and limits: Cytomegalovirus-associated TCR beta chains were listed, numbering 150 to 200. Previously analyzed data showed that most TCR beta V segments were productive at a frequency of about 87% or about 30%. Analyses of presence and absence presupposed an approximately uniform sequencing depth across donors.

V shed 5 bases and J shed 9 bases, with 22 bases lying between them. CDR1 is MNHEY and CDR2 is SVGAGI in the germline V gene. The CDR3 runs to 15 residues. Worth noting for this clone: Its specificity is unknown.

The PCR made use of 60 Vbeta and 13 Jbeta primers. Clones were read by immunoSEQ multiplex PCR, and TCRdb kept only the in-frame ones, dropping some. The data show approximately 110,000 clones, approximately 73% seen once. This clonotype was sampled from a man aged 40-50 years in good health and CMV-seronegative. The sequencing sample was made of PBMCs. The rearrangement uses TRBV6-5 and TRBJ1-1; D is uncertain. DNA of the CDR3: TGTGCCAGCAGTCCCTCAGTCTGGTCTCGTGTTAAAGCTTTCTTT. As protein: CASSPSVWSRVKAFF.